The TCR beta chain under discussion was sequenced for a study of blood T cell repertoires in COVID-19. TCRdb's copy holds only in-frame clones and misses some; the assay was immunoSEQ multiplex PCR. This sample carries about 110,000 clones, approximately 80% of them seen once, and the ten largest clones take 11% to 15%. V was shortened by 0 bases and J by 2 bases, with 8 bases between the two germline ends. This CDR3 region has 14 residues. Germline V lookup: CDR1 SGHKS, CDR2 YYEKEE (reference sequence). The sequence was collected from a woman between 55 and 75 years old with acute or convalescent COVID-19. The sequencing input was peripheral blood. The chain joins TRBV5-5 to TRBJ2-5, with D possibly being TRBD1 (6 bases). CDR3 sequence reads: CASSLDRVQETQYF. The CDR3, as DNA: TGTGCCAGCAGCTTGGACAGGGTTCAAGAGACCCAGTACTTC.